This entry lists 25 T cell receptor beta chains sequenced from one sample in a study of follicular helper T cells after annual influenza vaccination. Noted time point: 2013-2014 season, 7 days after vaccination. Using immunoSEQ multiplex PCR, the repertoire was profiled, and TCRdb retains in-frame clones only, with some absent. The sample has 8,500 to 10,000 clones, approximately 83% seen once; the top ten hold 0.58%. This specimen consisted of CXCR5- memory CD4+ T cells sorted from blood, obtained 7 days after influenza vaccination. The receptors here all came from an adult who received the influenza vaccine.

The chain uses TRBV10-2 and TRBJ1-6; D is uncertain. CDR1 is WSHSY and CDR2 is SAAADI in the germline V gene. V lost 3 bases to trimming and J lost 6 bases, with 12 bases between them. The CDR3 spans 15 residues. The CDR3 loop reads CASSDSGRSNSPLHF. CDR3 DNA: TGCGCCAGCAGTGATAGTGGCAGAAGTAATTCACCCCTCCACTTT.

The V and J genes are TRBV5-1 and TRBJ2-3, with 14 bases fitting TRBD2. J lost 3 bases, V lost 5 bases, and 5 bases had no gene match. CDR3 size: 16 residues. Germline V gene lookup returns CDR1 SGHRS and CDR2 YFSETQ. CDR3 bases: TGCGCCAGCAGGACTGGACTAGCGGGGGGTACAGATACGCAGTATTTT. Protein: CASRTGLAGGTDTQYF.

The rearrangement joins TRBV2 to TRBJ1-2; no clear D gene. V lost 1 base to trimming and J lost 0 bases, with 3 bases between them. The CDR3 runs 13 residues. The germline CDR1 and CDR2 sequences are SNHLY and FYNNEI. The CDR3 DNA is TGTGCCAGCAGTGAAGTCGCTAACTATGGCTACACCTTC. This sequence encodes CASSEVANYGYTF.

The chain combines TRBV6-1 with TRBJ1-2; no clear D gene. This CDR3 comprises 13 residues. The ends were cut back, 8 bases at V and 5 bases at J, with 15 bases in the middle. CDR1 and CDR2 from the germline V gene are MNHNS and SASEGT. DNA for the CDR3: TGTGCCAGCGGGGAACATCTCCAATATGGCTACACCTTC. Encoded protein: CASGEHLQYGYTF.

The rearrangement joins TRBV5-4 to TRBJ1-1; no firm D call. This CDR3 is 14 amino acids long. CDR1 and CDR2 (germline): SGHNT, YYREEE (reference sequence). Trimming took 5 bases from V and 8 from J, leaving 19 bases between them. Here the CDR3 reads CASSQTGGREEAFF. For the CDR3, the DNA is TGTGCCAGCAGTCAGACCGGAGGGCGTGAGGAAGCTTTCTTT.

The V call is TRBV5-1, the J call TRBJ2-5; 8 bases align to TRBD2. CDR1 is SGHRS and CDR2 is YFSETQ in the germline V gene. After removal of 0 bases from V and 5 bases from J, the junction contained 9 bases not matched to a gene. This CDR3 has 16 residues. CDR3 sequence: CASSLGGSGVGETQYF. In nucleotides, the CDR3 is TGCGCCAGCAGCTTGGGCGGTAGCGGGGTCGGGGAGACCCAGTACTTC.

V and J are TRBV5-1 and TRBJ1-4, with unresolved D. CDR3 size: 12 residues. Looked up from germline, CDR1 is SGHRS and CDR2 is YFSETQ. V lost 8 bases and J 8 bases, leaving 13 bases between the germline ends. CDR3 sequence: CARPRVVEKLFF. The CDR3 coding sequence is TGCGCCAGACCGCGAGTGGTAGAAAAACTGTTTTTT.

This rearrangement joins TRBV19 to TRBJ2-5; possible D gene TRBD2, 5 bases. This CDR3 is 13 amino acids long. CDR1 and CDR2 from the germline V gene are LNHDA and SQIVND (reference sequence). Deletions cut 1 base from V and 4 bases from J, with 7 bases between. CDR3 in amino acids: CASSIVEGETQYF. The CDR3 region has the DNA TGTGCCAGTAGTATAGTCGAGGGAGAGACCCAGTACTTC.

This chain uses TRBV27 with TRBJ2-1, with TRBD2 matching over 9 bases. The CDR3 has 16 amino acids. J gave up 5 bases and V 5 bases, and 10 bases lay outside the gene matches. Germline V gene data show CDR1 as MNHEY and CDR2 as SMNVEV (reference sequence). Here the CDR3 DNA reads TGTGCCAGCAGTCCCTGGTCTAGCGGGGCAAACAATGAGCAGTTCTTC. Translation: CASSPWSSGANNEQFF.

This chain connects TRBV18 to TRBJ2-2; D might be TRBD2 (6 bases). Germline-derived CDR1 and CDR2 are KGHSH and LQKENI. This CDR3 has 15 residues. V lost 0 bases and J 1 base, leaving 6 bases between the germline ends. CDR3 region: CASSPPSGNTGELFF. CDR3 in DNA: TGTGCCAGCTCACCACCTAGCGGGAACACCGGGGAGCTGTTTTTT.

J is TRBJ2-3 and V is TRBV7-8; no clear D gene. With 8 bases removed from V and 6 bases from J, the gap between germline ends came to 21 bases. Germline V CDR1 and CDR2: SGHVS, FQNEAQ. There are 15 residues in the CDR3. CDR3 sequence (DNA): TGTGCCAGCGGACGACTGGTAGCCCCATCTGATACGCAGTATTTT. Amino acids: CASGRLVAPSDTQYF.

Only a few counts were recorded for this clone. The CDR3 DNA reads as TGTGCCAGCACTCCAGGCCCTACCTACGAGCAGTACTTC. Protein product: CASTPGPTYEQYF. The chain couples TRBV7-2 to TRBJ2-7; D is ambiguous. Per germline, CDR1 SGHTA and CDR2 FQGNSA. V gave up 7 bases and J gave up 2 bases, with 12 bases separating them. The CDR3 length is 13 residues.

The chain carries TRBV2 and TRBJ1-2; D is possibly TRBD1 (5 bases). The CDR3 loop spans 14 amino acids. V shed 2 bases and J shed 3 bases, with 10 bases lying between them. Germline-derived CDR1 and CDR2 are SNHLY and FYNNEI. CDR3 in DNA: TGTGCCAGCAGTGAACTCAGAGGGGACTATGGCTACACCTTC. As protein: CASSELRGDYGYTF.

The chain uses TRBV6-1 and TRBJ1-3; unclear D gene. CDR1 and CDR2 from the germline V gene are MNHNS and SASEGT. Trimming shortened V by 2 bases and J by 1 base, and 9 bases separated the two germline ends. The CDR3 is 15 residues long. DNA for the CDR3: TGTGCCAGCAGTGAATATGGGTCTTCTGGAAACACCATATATTTT. It yields the protein CASSEYGSSGNTIYF.

This clone was detected only a few times. V and J are TRBV5-1 and TRBJ2-7; D is undetermined. The CDR3 has 12 amino acids. Trimming cost V 5 bases and J 2 bases, with 8 bases left between them. Germline lookup yields CDR1 SGHRS and CDR2 YFSETQ. CDR3 nucleotide sequence: TGCGCCAGCAGTGACATGACCTACGAGCAGTACTTC. Protein: CASSDMTYEQYF.

The rearrangement joins TRBV6-4 to TRBJ2-1, with 14 bases lining up with TRBD2. Germline V gives CDR1 MRHNA, CDR2 SNTAGT. This CDR3 is built from 17 residues. The V and J ends lost 0 bases and 8 bases, in that order; junction bases with no gene match: 6. The DNA for the CDR3 is TGTGCCAGCAGTGACTCTGGACTAGCGGGAGGAGGGGATGAGCAGTTCTTC. As protein: CASSDSGLAGGGDEQFF.

This clone appeared a single time. The chain links TRBV11-3 to TRBJ2-1; tentatively, D is TRBD2 (5 bases). V shed 0 bases and J shed 10 bases, with 13 bases lying between them. This CDR3 has 14 residues. Germline V CDR1 and CDR2: SGHNT, YENEEA. In nucleotides, the CDR3 is TGTGCCAGCAGCTTAGATGGATTTGCGGGCGAGCAGTTCTTC. It specifies CASSLDGFAGEQFF.

This sequence joins TRBV29-1 and TRBJ1-1; maybe TRBD1 (5 bases). This CDR3 has 13 amino acids. Trimming removed 0 bases from V and 5 bases from J, with 10 bases in between. Germline lookup yields CDR1 SQVTM and CDR2 ANQGSEA. CDR3 protein: CSVEEWSGTEAFF. CDR3 DNA sequence: TGCAGCGTTGAAGAGTGGTCAGGGACTGAAGCTTTCTTT.

V gene TRBV19 combines with J gene TRBJ2-7; no firm D call. The CDR3 runs to 12 residues. CDR1 is LNHDA, CDR2 SQIVND, per germline (reference sequence). Deletions cut 5 bases from V and 0 bases from J, with 5 bases between. The CDR3 region is CASSGRSYEQYF. Here the CDR3 DNA reads TGTGCCAGTAGTGGCCGCTCCTACGAGCAGTACTTC. The full variable domain, rest sourced from reference TRBV19 and TRBJ2-7, is DGGITQSPKYLFRKEGQNVTLSCEQNLNHDAMYWYRQDPGQGLRLIYYSQIVNDFQKGDIAEGYSVSREKKESFPLTVTSAQKNPTAFYLCASSGRSYEQYFGPGTRLTVT.

This CDR3 reads CASSPRQGAHGGTEAFF. CDR3 DNA sequence: TGTGCCAGCAGCCCGCGACAGGGAGCCCACGGGGGCACTGAAGCTTTCTTT. This sequence joins TRBV7-8 and TRBJ1-1, with 7 bases fitting TRBD1. The CDR3 has 17 residues. J gave up 4 bases and V 5 bases, and 16 bases lay outside the gene matches. From germline, CDR1 is SGHVS and CDR2 FQNEAQ.

The V call is TRBV28, the J call TRBJ1-2; TRBD1 might be the D (6 bases). The germline gives CDR1 MDHEN, CDR2 SYDVKM. This CDR3 contains 14 residues. Trimming took off 4 bases at V and 4 bases at J, with 13 bases between the two ends. The CDR3 bases are TGTGCCAGCAGTTGGGGTCAGGGGCCCTATGGCTACACCTTC. As protein: CASSWGQGPYGYTF.

The genes are TRBV6-5 and TRBJ2-7, with D unresolved. The ends were cut back, 4 bases at V and 6 bases at J, with 10 bases in the middle. In germline, CDR1 is MNHEY, CDR2 SVGAGI. The CDR3 has 12 amino acids. CDR3 loop: CASSSTGGEQYF. In DNA form, the CDR3 reads TGTGCCAGCAGTTCAACGGGCGGCGAGCAGTACTTC.

This chain connects TRBV7-2 to TRBJ1-1, with a weak D call TRBD1 (5 bases). Germline CDR1 SGHTA, CDR2 FQGNSA. Trimming took off 5 bases at V and 1 base at J, with 11 bases between the two ends. This CDR3 region has 14 residues. The CDR3 DNA is TGTGCCAGCAGCCCACCTGGACAGAACACTGAAGCTTTCTTT. Its protein product is CASSPPGQNTEAFF.

The genes are TRBV5-4 and TRBJ2-7, with TRBD1 identical over 7 bases. Looked up from germline, CDR1 is SGHNT and CDR2 is YYREEE (reference sequence). CDR3 length: 14 residues. J was trimmed by 5 bases and V by 2 bases; bases with no gene match: 7. The CDR3 DNA reads TGTGCCAGCAGCTTTAGTAACAGGGGTGACGAGCAGTACTTC. As protein: CASSFSNRGDEQYF.

The V call is TRBV27, the J call TRBJ2-2, with D possibly called TRBD1 or TRBD2 (6 bases each). The ends were cut back, 3 bases at V and 4 bases at J, with 12 bases in the middle. From germline, CDR1 is MNHEY and CDR2 SMNVEV (reference sequence). The CDR3 extends over 15 amino acids. The CDR3 sequence: CASSFSPGATGELFF. The CDR3 DNA reads as TGTGCCAGCAGTTTTTCACCGGGGGCCACCGGGGAGCTGTTTTTT.